This TCR beta chain emerged from a study of T cell repertoires in cytomegalovirus infection. Overall study context: Researchers turned to recently identified HLA-C-restricted CMV epitopes as well as well-studied HLA-B-restricted ones. The public TCR beta signatures pointed to both CMV infection and matching HLA type.

Study conclusions and caveats: CMV-specific TCR beta clonotypes restricted by HLA-C were the ones dominating the ex vivo response. Summed public TCR beta family frequency identified CMV carriers bearing the relevant HLA.

TCRdb ran MiXCR on the reads and lists one entry per CDR3 protein. The sample records tens of thousands of distinct CDR3 sequences, just over 50% being singletons. Concerning this clonotype itself: Its antigen is unidentified.

CDR1 is GTSNPN and CDR2 is SVGIG in the germline V gene (reference sequence). The CDR3 runs to 13 residues. V gave up 4 bases and J gave up 1 base, with 7 bases separating them. This TCR came from a human donor in good health (CMV status not recorded). Some clones in this sample may be carry-over from other donors' samples. The sequences come from CD8+ T cells from cultured PBMCs, collected from culture after CMV antigen stimulation. V usage is TRBV30 and J usage is TRBJ2-2; maybe TRBD1 (5 bases). The CDR3, as DNA: TGTGCCTGGACAACAGGGAACACCGGGGAGCTGTTTTTT. Residues: CAWTTGNTGELFF.